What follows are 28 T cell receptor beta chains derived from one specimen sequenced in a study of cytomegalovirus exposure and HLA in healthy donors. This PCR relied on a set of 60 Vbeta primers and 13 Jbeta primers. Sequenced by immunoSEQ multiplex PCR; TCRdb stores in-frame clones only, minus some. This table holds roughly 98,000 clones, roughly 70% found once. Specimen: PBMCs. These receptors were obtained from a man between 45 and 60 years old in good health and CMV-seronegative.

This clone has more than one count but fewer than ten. The CDR3, as DNA: TGCGCCAGCAGCCAAGATTTAGAGGTCTATGGCTACACCTTC. Its protein is CASSQDLEVYGYTF. The chain recombines TRBV4-1 with TRBJ1-2; D is uncertain. The V and J ends lost 0 bases and 4 bases respectively, with 9 bases between them. The CDR3 is made up of 14 amino acids. Germline V gives CDR1 MGHRA, CDR2 YSYEKL.

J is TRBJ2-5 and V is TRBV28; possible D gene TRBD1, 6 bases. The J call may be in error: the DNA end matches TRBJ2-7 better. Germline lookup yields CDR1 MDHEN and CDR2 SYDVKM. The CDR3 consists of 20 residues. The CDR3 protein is CASSLWGRRLRTEISYEQYF. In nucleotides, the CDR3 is TGTGCCAGCAGTTTATGGGGTCGTAGGTTACGGACAGAGATTTCCTACGAGCAGTACTTC.

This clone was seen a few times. The DNA of the CDR3 is TGTGCCAGCAGCTTGTCTTCATTAGCCACCTACCGGGACAGACAAGAGACCCAGTACTTC. Protein: CASSLSSLATYRDRQETQYF. The chain recombines TRBV5-4 with TRBJ2-5; the match to TRBD1 covers 7 bases. Germline CDR1 and CDR2: SGHNT and YYREEE (reference sequence). CDR3 length: 20 residues. Trimming took 1 base from V and 2 from J; bases not matched to a gene: 20.

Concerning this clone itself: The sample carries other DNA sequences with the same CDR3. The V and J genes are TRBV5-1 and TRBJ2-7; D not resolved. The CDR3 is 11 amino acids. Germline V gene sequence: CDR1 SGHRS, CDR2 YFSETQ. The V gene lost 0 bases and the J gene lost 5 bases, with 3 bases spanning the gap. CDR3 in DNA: TGCGCCAGCAGCTTGGCAAACGAGCAGTACTTC. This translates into CASSLANEQYF.

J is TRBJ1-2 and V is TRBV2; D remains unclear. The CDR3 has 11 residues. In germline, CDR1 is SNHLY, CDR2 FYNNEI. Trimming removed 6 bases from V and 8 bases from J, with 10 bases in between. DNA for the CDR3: TGTGCCAGCAGAAGGGAGGGCGGCTACACCTTC. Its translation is CASRREGGYTF.

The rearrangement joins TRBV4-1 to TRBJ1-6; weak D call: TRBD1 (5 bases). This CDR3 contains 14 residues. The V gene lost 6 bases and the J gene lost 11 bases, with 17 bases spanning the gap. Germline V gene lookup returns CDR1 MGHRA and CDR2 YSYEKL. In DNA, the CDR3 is TGCGCCAGCAGGCGAGCGGGACCTTCGGCACCCCTCCACTTT. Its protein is CASRRAGPSAPLHF.

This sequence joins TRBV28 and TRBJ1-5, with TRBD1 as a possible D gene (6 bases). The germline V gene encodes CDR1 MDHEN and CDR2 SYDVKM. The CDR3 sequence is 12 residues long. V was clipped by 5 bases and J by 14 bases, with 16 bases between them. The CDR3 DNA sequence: TGTGCCAGCAGTATAGGGGGTGAAGGTGAGCATTTT. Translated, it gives CASSIGGEGEHF.

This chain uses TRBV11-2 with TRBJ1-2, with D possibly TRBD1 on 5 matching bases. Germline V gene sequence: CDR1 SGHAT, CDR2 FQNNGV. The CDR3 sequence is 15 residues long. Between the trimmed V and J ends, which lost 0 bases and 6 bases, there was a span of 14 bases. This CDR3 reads CASSLEAAGRDGYTF. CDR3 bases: TGTGCCAGCAGCTTAGAAGCGGCAGGGAGGGATGGCTACACCTTC.

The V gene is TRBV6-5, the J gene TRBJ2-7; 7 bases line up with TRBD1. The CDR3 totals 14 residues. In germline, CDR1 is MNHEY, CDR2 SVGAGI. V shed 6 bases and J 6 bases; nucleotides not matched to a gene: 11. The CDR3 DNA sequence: TGTGCCAGCAGAACAGGGGCCCAGCCCAGCGAGCAGTACTTC. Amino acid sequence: CASRTGAQPSEQYF.

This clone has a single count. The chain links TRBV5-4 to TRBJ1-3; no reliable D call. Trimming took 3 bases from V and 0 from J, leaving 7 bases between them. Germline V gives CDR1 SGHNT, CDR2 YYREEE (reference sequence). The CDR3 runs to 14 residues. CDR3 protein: CASSSLYSGNTIYF. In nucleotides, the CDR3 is TGTGCCAGCAGCTCCCTTTACTCTGGAAACACCATATATTTT.

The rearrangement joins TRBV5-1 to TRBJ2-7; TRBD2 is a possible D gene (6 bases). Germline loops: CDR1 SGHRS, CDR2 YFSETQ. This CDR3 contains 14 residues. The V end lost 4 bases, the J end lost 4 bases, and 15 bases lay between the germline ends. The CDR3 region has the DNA TGCGCCAGCAGCCCGGGACTCCGAGTATACGAGCAGTACTTC. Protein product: CASSPGLRVYEQYF.

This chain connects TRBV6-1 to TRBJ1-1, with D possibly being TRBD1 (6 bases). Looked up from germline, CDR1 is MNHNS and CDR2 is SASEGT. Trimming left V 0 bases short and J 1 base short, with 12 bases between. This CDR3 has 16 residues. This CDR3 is CASSEAPGQQNTEAFF. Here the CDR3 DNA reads TGTGCCAGCAGTGAAGCACCCGGACAGCAGAACACTGAAGCTTTCTTT.

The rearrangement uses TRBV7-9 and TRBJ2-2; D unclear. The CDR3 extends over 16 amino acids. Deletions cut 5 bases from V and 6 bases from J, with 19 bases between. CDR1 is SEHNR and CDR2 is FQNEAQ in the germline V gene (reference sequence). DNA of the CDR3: TGTGCCAGCAGCCCTCGTAGTAGTGTGGGCTCCGGGGAGCTGTTTTTT. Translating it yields CASSPRSSVGSGELFF. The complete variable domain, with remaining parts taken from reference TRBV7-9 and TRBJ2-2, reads DTGVSQNPRHKITKRGQNVTFRCDPISEHNRLYWYRQTLGQGPEFLTYFQNEAQLEKSRLLSDRFSAERPKGSFSTLEIQRTEQGDSAMYLCASSPRSSVGSGELFFGEGSRLTVL.

The CDR3 is CASSPLTGNYGYTF. The CDR3 nucleotides are TGTGCCAGCTCACCATTGACAGGGAACTATGGCTACACCTTC. The chain carries TRBV18 and TRBJ1-2; 7 bases match TRBD1. J gave up 2 bases and V 2 bases, and 2 bases lay outside the gene matches. The CDR3 loop spans 14 amino acids. From germline, CDR1 is KGHSH and CDR2 LQKENI.

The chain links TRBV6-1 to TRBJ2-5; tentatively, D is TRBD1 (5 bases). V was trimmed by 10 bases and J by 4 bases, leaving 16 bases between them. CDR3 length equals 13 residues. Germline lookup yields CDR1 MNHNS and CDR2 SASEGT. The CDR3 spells CATEDVRVETQYF. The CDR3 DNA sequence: TGTGCCACCGAGGACGTCAGGGTAGAGACCCAGTACTTC.

The chain's CDR3 is CASSWQFQETQYF. In DNA, the CDR3 is TGTGCCAGCAGTTGGCAGTTTCAAGAGACCCAGTACTTC. This chain links TRBV6-5 with TRBJ2-5; no firm D call. V gave up 4 bases and J gave up 2 bases, with 8 bases separating them. The germline V gene has CDR1 MNHEY and CDR2 SVGAGI. The CDR3 extends over 13 amino acids.

As DNA, the CDR3 is TGCGCCAGCAGCTTGGGAGGACAGGGGGCCTCCTACGAGCAGTACTTC. This sequence encodes CASSLGGQGASYEQYF. The chain combines TRBV5-1 with TRBJ2-5; 11 bases agree with TRBD1. The DNA end favors TRBJ2-7, so the J call may be wrong. CDR3 length: 16 amino acids. Germline assignment: CDR1 SGHRS and CDR2 YFSETQ.

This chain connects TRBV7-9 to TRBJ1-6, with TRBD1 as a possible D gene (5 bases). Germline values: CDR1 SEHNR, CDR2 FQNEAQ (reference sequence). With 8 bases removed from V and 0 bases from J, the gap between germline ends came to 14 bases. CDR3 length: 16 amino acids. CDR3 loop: CASGGSASSYNSPLHF. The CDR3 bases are TGTGCCAGCGGGGGGTCGGCGAGCTCCTATAATTCACCCCTCCACTTT.

CDR3 nucleotides: TGTGCCAGCAGCTTCGGACAGACGGCTAGCACAGATACGCAGTATTTT. It translates to CASSFGQTASTDTQYF. This sequence joins TRBV11-2 and TRBJ2-3, with D possibly matching TRBD1 (6 bases). This CDR3 is 16 amino acids long. Per the germline V gene, CDR1 is SGHAT and CDR2 is FQNNGV. Trimming took off 3 bases at V and 0 bases at J, with 13 bases between the two ends.

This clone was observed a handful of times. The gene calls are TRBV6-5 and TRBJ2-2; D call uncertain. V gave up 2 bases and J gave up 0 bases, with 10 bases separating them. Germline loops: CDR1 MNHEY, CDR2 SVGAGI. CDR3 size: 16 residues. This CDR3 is CASSYEPLANTGELFF. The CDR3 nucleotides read TGTGCCAGCAGTTACGAGCCGCTGGCGAACACCGGGGAGCTGTTTTTT.

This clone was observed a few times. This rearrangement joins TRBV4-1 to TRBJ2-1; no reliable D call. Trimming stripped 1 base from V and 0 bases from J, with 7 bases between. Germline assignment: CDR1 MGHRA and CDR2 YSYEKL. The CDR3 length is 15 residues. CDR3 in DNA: TGCGCCAGCAGCCAAGGGCGGAGCTCCTACAATGAGCAGTTCTTC. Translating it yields CASSQGRSSYNEQFF.

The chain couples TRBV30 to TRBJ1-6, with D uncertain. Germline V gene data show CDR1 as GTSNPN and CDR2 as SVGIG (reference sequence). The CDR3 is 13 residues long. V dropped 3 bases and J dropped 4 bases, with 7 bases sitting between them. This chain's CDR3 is CAWRTGYNSPLHF. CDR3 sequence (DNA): TGTGCCTGGAGGACGGGATATAATTCACCCCTCCACTTT. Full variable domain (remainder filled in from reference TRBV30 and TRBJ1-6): SQTIHQWPATLVQPVGSPLSLECTVEGTSNPNLYWYRQAAGRGLQLLFYSVGIGQISSEVPQNLSASRPQDRQFILSSKKLLLSDSGFYLCAWRTGYNSPLHFGNGTRLTVT.

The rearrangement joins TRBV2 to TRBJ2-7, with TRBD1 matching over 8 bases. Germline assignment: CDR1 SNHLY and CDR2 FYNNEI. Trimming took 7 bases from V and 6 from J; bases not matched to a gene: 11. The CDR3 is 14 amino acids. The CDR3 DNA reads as TGTGCCAGCACCTCCGGACAGGGAATAGCCGAGCAGTACTTC. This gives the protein CASTSGQGIAEQYF.

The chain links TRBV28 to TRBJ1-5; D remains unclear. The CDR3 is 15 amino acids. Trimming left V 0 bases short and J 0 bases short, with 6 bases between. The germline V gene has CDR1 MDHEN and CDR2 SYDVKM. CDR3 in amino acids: CASSLWFNSNQPQHF. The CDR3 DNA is TGTGCCAGCAGTTTATGGTTTAATAGCAATCAGCCCCAGCATTTT.

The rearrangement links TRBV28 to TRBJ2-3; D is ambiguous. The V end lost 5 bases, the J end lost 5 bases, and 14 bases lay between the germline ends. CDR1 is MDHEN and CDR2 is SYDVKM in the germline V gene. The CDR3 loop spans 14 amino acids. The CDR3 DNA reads TGTGCCAGCAGTCATACGACTGCGCTAGATACGCAGTATTTT. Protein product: CASSHTTALDTQYF.

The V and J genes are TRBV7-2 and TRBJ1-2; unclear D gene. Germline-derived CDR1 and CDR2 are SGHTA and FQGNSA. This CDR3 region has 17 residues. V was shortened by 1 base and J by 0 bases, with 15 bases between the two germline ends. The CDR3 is CASSLVPVAGANYGYTF. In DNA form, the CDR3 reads TGTGCCAGCAGCTTAGTTCCGGTCGCCGGGGCTAACTATGGCTACACCTTC.

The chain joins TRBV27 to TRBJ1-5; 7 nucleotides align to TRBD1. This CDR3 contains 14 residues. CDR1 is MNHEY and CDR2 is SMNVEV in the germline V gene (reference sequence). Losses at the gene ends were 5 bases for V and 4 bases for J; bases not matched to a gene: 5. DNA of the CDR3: TGTGCCAGCAGTCGACAGGGAGCAAATCAGCCCCAGCATTTT. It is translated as CASSRQGANQPQHF.

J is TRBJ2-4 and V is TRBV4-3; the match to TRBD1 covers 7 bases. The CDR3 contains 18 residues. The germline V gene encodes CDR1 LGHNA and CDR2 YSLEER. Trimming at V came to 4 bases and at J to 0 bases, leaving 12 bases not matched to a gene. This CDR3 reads CASSRNRPTGLAKNIQYF. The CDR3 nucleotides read TGCGCCAGCAGCCGAAACAGGCCGACAGGGCTAGCCAAAAACATTCAGTACTTC.